This T cell receptor (beta chain) was found in a study of blood T cell repertoires in COVID-19. Study context: Samples of COVID-19 (acute and convalescent) were obtained from the United States, Italy and Spain. PBMCs, B-cell-depleted T cells, or T cells were the source of the cDNA or gDNA that made up the material.

There are 16 residues in the CDR3. Between the trimmed V and J ends, which lost 2 bases and 5 bases, there was a span of 16 bases. Germline CDR1 reads SGHTA; CDR2 reads FQGTGA. Original analysis: Scientists estimated how many nucleated cells there were by amplifying reference gene primers. Profiled with immunoSEQ multiplex PCR; TCRdb holds only in-frame clones, not every one. That table gives V, J and clone size, and the DNA gave D and trimming. In the table there are about 220,000 clones, 85% of which are singletons. Seattle patients were enrolled while actively infected and followed longitudinally. This TCR was sampled from a woman in her seventies with COVID-19, enrolled during active disease. The sequencing input was peripheral blood. The chain combines TRBV7-3 with TRBJ2-1, with D perhaps matching TRBD2 (5 bases). CDR3 sequence: CASSLVLGVVNNEQFF. DNA of the CDR3: TGTGCCAGCAGCTTAGTACTCGGGGTCGTTAACAATGAGCAGTTCTTC.